The 23 T cell receptor beta chains in this list originate from one sample, sequenced in a study of T cells in women clearing cervical HPV infection. Profiling relied on immunoSEQ multiplex PCR, and the TCRdb table lists in-frame clones only, not all of them. Reported are about 30,000 clones; the ten largest clones contain roughly 1.4%. Sequencing input: blood buffy coat. The receptors here all came from a woman aged 18-70 years with a cervical HPV16 infection that either progressed to CIN3+ or cleared (not recorded which).

A word on this clone: The read comes to an end 3 residues before the CDR3 does, leaving the germline J gene to fill in the end. The sample carries other DNA sequences with the same CDR3. This chain links TRBV19 with TRBJ2-7, with D possibly TRBD2 on 6 matching bases. The germline V gene encodes CDR1 LNHDA and CDR2 SQIVND (reference sequence). The ends were cut back, 9 bases at V and 2 bases at J, with 14 bases in the middle. The CDR3 runs to 13 residues. This CDR3 is CARTGDWAYEQYF. The DNA read from the CDR3 is TGTGCCAGAACTGGGGACTGGGCCTACGAG.

Remarks on this clone: From the germline J gene comes the end of the CDR3, since the read stops 3 residues before it. The rearrangement uses TRBV7-2 and TRBJ1-2, with D hard to call. The CDR3 length is 15 residues. Germline V lookup: CDR1 SGHTA, CDR2 FQGNSA. This chain's CDR3 is CASSHIAGGYNDYTF. Partial CDR3 DNA: TGTGCCAGCAGCCACATAGCGGGAGGTTACAATGAC.

As concerns this clone: The sequence runs out 3 residues before the end of the CDR3; the remainder is reconstructed from the germline J gene. V gene TRBV11-2 combines with J gene TRBJ2-7; D might be TRBD1 (6 bases). V lost 5 bases and J 0 bases, leaving 14 bases between the germline ends. The CDR3 contains 15 residues. The germline V gene encodes CDR1 SGHAT and CDR2 FQNNGV. The sequenced CDR3 bases are TGTGCCAGCAGCCAAGCTACAGGGCTCTCCTACGAG. Translated: CASSQATGLSYE. From start to end, the CDR3 is CASSQATGLSYEQYF.

Notes on this clone: The read halts 3 residues ahead of the CDR3 end, with the missing end drawn from the germline J gene. This rearrangement joins TRBV2 to TRBJ2-4, with TRBD2 as a possible D gene (7 bases). In germline, CDR1 is SNHLY, CDR2 FYNNEI. V was cut by 6 bases and J by 8 bases, with 23 bases left in between. The CDR3 consists of 16 residues. The CDR3 sequence: CASSLAGALGVDIQYF. The covered CDR3 bases are TGTGCCAGCAGCCTGGCGGGGGCGCTAGGCGTAGACATT.

With respect to this clone: With the read ending 3 residues before the CDR3 end, the germline J gene is used to fill in that end. The rearrangement uses TRBV11-2 and TRBJ1-2; 9 nucleotides align to TRBD1. V was clipped by 3 bases and J by 7 bases; unmatched bases: 9. The germline V gene encodes CDR1 SGHAT and CDR2 FQNNGV. The CDR3 contains 15 residues. CDR3 in amino acids: CASSFLGQGMGGYTF. The DNA read from the CDR3 is TGTGCCAGCAGCTTCTTGGGACAGGGTATGGGTGGC.

Notes on this clone: The missing CDR3 end, 3 residues past where the read stops, is filled in from the germline J gene. The genes are TRBV20-1 and TRBJ2-5, with D hard to call. The CDR3 extends over 14 amino acids. From germline, CDR1 is DFQATT and CDR2 SNEGSKA (reference sequence). Trimming pared 1 base from V and 2 bases from J, leaving 11 bases between. The chain's CDR3 is CSARGVLLQETQYF. CDR3 DNA (partial): TGCAGTGCTAGAGGTGTACTATTACAAGAGACC.

Points on this clone: The DNA ends 3 residues before the CDR3 does, and the rest of the CDR3 is filled in from the germline J gene. The gene calls are TRBV2 and TRBJ2-1, with 9 bases lining up with TRBD1. The CDR3 is 14 residues long. Trimming took 7 bases from V and 9 from J; bases not matched to a gene: 10. Germline CDR1 reads SNHLY; CDR2 reads FYNNEI. CDR3 bases read: TGTGCCAGCATGCCGGGACAGGGTTTCAGTGAG. Translated: CASMPGQGFSE. The entire CDR3 protein reads CASMPGQGFSEQFF.

Note on this clone: Sequencing ends 3 residues short of the CDR3 end; the germline J gene provides the rest. The chain uses TRBV11-2 and TRBJ1-1; 7 nucleotides line up with TRBD1. Germline V gene data show CDR1 as SGHAT and CDR2 as FQNNGV. This CDR3 contains 13 residues. J lost 7 bases, V lost 1 base, and 3 bases had no gene match. The CDR3 DNA, read in part, is TGTGCCAGCAGCTTAGCCGCAGGGGGTGAA. It specifies CASSLAAGGE. In full, the CDR3 reads CASSLAAGGEAFF.

With respect to this clone: The read ends 3 residues early relative to the CDR3; the germline J gene fills the gap. The rearrangement links TRBV20-1 to TRBJ2-5; 8 bases fit TRBD2. The germline gives CDR1 DFQATT, CDR2 SNEGSKA (reference sequence). This CDR3 comprises 15 residues. V lost 0 bases, J lost 2 bases, and 5 bases stayed unmatched. Incomplete CDR3 DNA: TGCAGTGCTAGAGATCCGCGGGGGGCGCAAGAGACC. Translated, it gives CSARDPRGAQET. Given in full, the CDR3 is CSARDPRGAQETQYF.

About this clone itself: The junction shows a germline mismatch at one end, possibly a read error. The read gets to within 3 residues of the CDR3 end, and the germline J gene fills in the rest. J is TRBJ2-3 and V is TRBV7-2; D unresolved. The germline CDR1 and CDR2 sequences are SGHTA and FQGNSA. The CDR3 totals 14 residues. CDR3 DNA (partial): TGTGCCAGCAGCTTAGTGCTTGCGGCAGAGACG. Translation: CASSLVLAAET. The entire CDR3 protein is CASSLVLAAETQYF.

Turning to this clone: The read terminates 3 residues before the CDR3 end, so the remaining end is supplied by the germline J gene. The gene calls are TRBV7-2 and TRBJ2-3; possibly TRBD1 for D (6 bases). Germline V gives CDR1 SGHTA, CDR2 FQGNSA. The CDR3 length is 15 residues. Trimming took 3 bases from V and 0 from J, leaving 10 bases between them. CDR3 loop: CASSFGRGSTDTQYF. CDR3 DNA, as far as it was read: TGTGCCAGCAGCTTCGGCAGGGGAAGCACAGATACG.

Turning to this clone: The CDR3 end lies 3 residues beyond the end of the read and is filled in from the germline J gene. The chain recombines TRBV20-1 with TRBJ2-1; 10 bases map to TRBD2. From germline, CDR1 is DFQATT and CDR2 SNEGSKA (reference sequence). This CDR3 has 15 residues. Losses at the gene ends were 2 bases for V and 7 bases for J; bases not matched to a gene: 8. The CDR3 DNA, read in part, is TGCAGTGCTAGATCCCCTAGCGGGAGTTGGAATGAG. Its translation is CSARSPSGSWNE. The full CDR3 reads CSARSPSGSWNEQFF.

A word on this clone: The read terminates 3 residues before the CDR3 end, so the remaining end is supplied by the germline J gene. V and J are TRBV5-6 and TRBJ2-5; 8 bases are a match to TRBD1. Germline values: CDR1 SGHDT, CDR2 YYEEEE. CDR3 length equals 15 residues. V lost 2 bases to trimming and J lost 4 bases; unmatched junction nucleotides: 7. The CDR3 here is CASSFVGQGAETQYF. The CDR3 bases that were read are TGTGCCAGCAGCTTTGTAGGACAGGGAGCAGAGACC.

Worth noting for this clone: The read stops 3 residues short of the end of the CDR3; the missing end is completed from the germline J gene. The rearrangement joins TRBV7-2 to TRBJ2-7, with D possibly TRBD2 on 6 matching bases. CDR1 is SGHTA and CDR2 is FQGNSA in the germline V gene. V lost 10 bases to trimming and J lost 4 bases, with 17 bases between them. The CDR3 contains 13 residues. The part of the CDR3 DNA that was read is TGTGCCACTCAAAAGGGCGGGAAATACGAG. This encodes CATQKGGKYE. The full CDR3 reads CATQKGGKYEQYF.

Note on this clone: From the germline J gene comes the end of the CDR3, since the read stops 3 residues before it. This chain connects TRBV19 to TRBJ2-4; 7 nucleotides line up with TRBD1. The V and J ends lost 5 bases and 1 base, in that order; junction bases with no gene match: 11. The germline V gene encodes CDR1 LNHDA and CDR2 SQIVND (reference sequence). CDR3 length: 17 residues. The CDR3 region is CASSLRTGLGAKNIQYF. CDR3 bases read: TGTGCCAGTAGTCTAAGGACAGGCCTCGGGGCCAAAAACATT.

Notes on this clone: The read falls 3 residues short of the CDR3 end, and the missing part is taken from the germline J gene. V is TRBV5-1 and J is TRBJ2-5; 7 bases map to TRBD1. In germline, CDR1 is SGHRS, CDR2 YFSETQ. V gave up 4 bases and J gave up 5 bases; unmatched junction bases: 11. The CDR3 runs to 15 residues. The CDR3 is CASSLRDRRWETQYF. The part of the CDR3 DNA that was read is TGCGCCAGCAGCCTTAGGGACAGACGGTGGGAGACC.

Concerning this clone: The read falls 3 residues short of the CDR3 end, and the missing part is taken from the germline J gene. This chain joins TRBV7-6 and TRBJ2-1; 8 nucleotides line up with TRBD2. The CDR3 contains 15 residues. Germline V gives CDR1 SGHVS, CDR2 FNYEAQ. V lost 5 bases, J lost 7 bases, and 10 bases stayed unmatched. Partial CDR3 DNA: TGTGCCAGCAGCCCACTAGCGGCCCAAGGGAATGAG. It yields the protein CASSPLAAQGNE. In full, the CDR3 is CASSPLAAQGNEQFF.

Turning to this clone: The read halts 3 residues ahead of the CDR3 end, with the missing end drawn from the germline J gene. The chain recombines TRBV7-9 with TRBJ1-6; D is uncertain. V lost 2 bases and J 7 bases, leaving 12 bases between the germline ends. CDR1 is SEHNR and CDR2 is FQNEAQ in the germline V gene (reference sequence). The CDR3 runs to 15 residues. The CDR3 reads CASSLQSSGNSPLHF. The CDR3 DNA, read in part, is TGTGCCAGCAGCTTACAGAGTTCCGGGAATTCACCC.

Concerning this clone itself: Read coverage stops 3 residues before the CDR3 terminus; the germline J gene supplies the remainder. The chain recombines TRBV14 with TRBJ2-1; tentatively, D is TRBD1 (5 bases). CDR1 and CDR2 (germline): SGHDN, FVKESK. This CDR3 comprises 15 residues. Trimming removed 3 bases from V and 2 bases from J, with 11 bases in between. CDR3: CASSQQGRPYNEQFF. The part of the CDR3 DNA that was read is TGTGCCAGCAGCCAGCAGGGTAGGCCCTACAATGAG.

Worth noting for this clone: The read comes to an end 3 residues before the CDR3 does, leaving the germline J gene to fill in the end. The chain uses TRBV6-2 or TRBV6-3 and TRBJ2-3; D not certain. This CDR3 spans 16 amino acids. The V gene's germline CDR1 is MNHEY and CDR2 SVGEGT. The CDR3 bases that were read are TGTGCCAGCAGTCAAAACTCCCCGCCCAACAGAGAGACG. The encoded protein is CASSQNSPPNRET. The whole CDR3 is CASSQNSPPNRETQYF.

About this clone: The read terminates 3 residues ahead of where the CDR3 ends, so the germline J gene completes it. The chain carries TRBV19 and TRBJ2-7; 7 nucleotides line up with TRBD1. Germline V gene data show CDR1 as LNHDA and CDR2 as SQIVND (reference sequence). There are 15 residues in the CDR3. Losses at the gene ends were 4 bases for V and 6 bases for J; bases not matched to a gene: 12. The DNA read from the CDR3 is TGTGCCAGTAGTAGAGGGACAGTCGGGTTTGTCGAG. It codes for CASSRGTVGFVE. The full CDR3 protein reads CASSRGTVGFVEQYF.

A remark on this clone: The read terminates 3 residues ahead of where the CDR3 ends, so the germline J gene completes it. The chain combines TRBV19 with TRBJ2-4, with 7 nucleotides matching TRBD1. V shed 4 bases, J shed 9 bases, and the junction held 6 bases outside the gene matches. The CDR3 length is 13 residues. Germline loops: CDR1 LNHDA, CDR2 SQIVND (reference sequence). The sequenced CDR3 bases are TGTGCCAGTAGTACGACAGGGTGGAGCATT. This codes for CASSTTGWSI. The complete CDR3 sequence is CASSTTGWSIQYF.

Comments on this clone: The CDR3 end is not reached by the read, which stops 3 residues before it; the germline J gene fills it in. The chain recombines TRBV30 with TRBJ1-2; 8 bases line up with TRBD1. The V gene end was trimmed by 0 bases and the J gene end by 5 bases; junction bases not matched to a gene: 8. Germline V gene lookup returns CDR1 GTSNPN and CDR2 SVGIG (reference sequence). The CDR3 spans 15 residues. The CDR3 region is CAWSVPRTGKYGYTF. The covered CDR3 bases are TGTGCCTGGAGTGTACCCCGGACAGGGAAGTATGGC.